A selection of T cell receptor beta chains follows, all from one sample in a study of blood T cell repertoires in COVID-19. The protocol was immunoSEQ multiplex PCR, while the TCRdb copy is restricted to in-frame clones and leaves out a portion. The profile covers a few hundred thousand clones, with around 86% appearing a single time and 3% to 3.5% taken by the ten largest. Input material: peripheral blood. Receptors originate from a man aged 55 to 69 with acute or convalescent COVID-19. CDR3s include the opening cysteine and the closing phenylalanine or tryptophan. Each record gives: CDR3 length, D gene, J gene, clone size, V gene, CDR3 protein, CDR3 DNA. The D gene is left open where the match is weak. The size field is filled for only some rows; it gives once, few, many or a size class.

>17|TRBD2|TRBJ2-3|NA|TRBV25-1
CASSRTSGGAGADTQYF
TGTGCCAGCAGCAGGACTAGCGGGGGGGCGGGAGCAGATACGCAGTATTTT
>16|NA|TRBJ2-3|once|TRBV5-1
CASSRFDSTSADTQYF
TGCGCCAGCAGCCGCTTCGACTCCACCTCGGCAGATACGCAGTATTTT
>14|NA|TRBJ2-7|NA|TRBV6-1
CASSSTGVTYEQYF
TGTGCCAGCAGTTCGACAGGAGTTACGTACGAGCAGTACTTC
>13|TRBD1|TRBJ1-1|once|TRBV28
CARRTGRNTEAFF
TGTGCCAGGCGGACAGGAAGGAACACTGAAGCTTTCTTT
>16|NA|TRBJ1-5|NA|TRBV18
CASSPYRREVDQPQHF
TGTGCCAGCTCACCATATCGCAGGGAGGTCGATCAGCCCCAGCATTTT
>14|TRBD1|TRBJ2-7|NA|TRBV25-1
CASSGTGSYREQYF
TGTGCCAGCAGCGGGACAGGGTCTTATCGCGAGCAGTACTTC
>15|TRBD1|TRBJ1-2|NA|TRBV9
CASSSSGTGVRGYTF
TGTGCCAGCAGCTCCTCCGGGACAGGGGTGCGTGGCTACACCTTC
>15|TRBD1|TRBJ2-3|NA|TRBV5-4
CASSLLQGATDTQYF
TGTGCCAGCAGCTTGTTACAGGGGGCAACAGATACGCAGTATTTT
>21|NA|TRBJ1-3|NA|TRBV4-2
CASSQVGILRGKSVSGNTIYF
TGTGCCAGCAGCCAAGTTGGGATATTAAGGGGAAAGTCGGTTTCTGGAAACACCATATATTTT
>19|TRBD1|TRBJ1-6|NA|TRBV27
CASQGGGHGLSSYNSPLHF
TGTGCCAGTCAAGGAGGGGGCCATGGGTTGAGCTCCTATAATTCACCCCTCCACTTT
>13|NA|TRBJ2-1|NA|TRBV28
CASSEDRTPKQFF
TGTGCCAGCAGCGAAGACAGGACCCCTAAGCAGTTCTTC
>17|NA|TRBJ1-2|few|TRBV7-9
CASTSTGVAGATYGYTF
TGTGCCAGCACCTCAACTGGAGTGGCAGGGGCTACCTATGGCTACACCTTC
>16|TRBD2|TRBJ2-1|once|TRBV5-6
CASSFFPGGPMNEQFF
TGTGCCAGCAGCTTCTTTCCGGGGGGGCCTATGAATGAGCAGTTCTTC
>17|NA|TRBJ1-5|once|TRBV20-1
CSASSLIQRESNQPQHF
TGCAGTGCTAGTTCCCTTATCCAACGCGAGAGCAATCAGCCCCAGCATTTT
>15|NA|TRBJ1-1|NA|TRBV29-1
CSVPTPTEADTEAFF
TGCAGCGTCCCCACCCCCACCGAAGCGGACACTGAAGCTTTCTTT
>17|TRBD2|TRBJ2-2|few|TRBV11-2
CASSLILAGANTGELFF
TGTGCCAGCAGCTTAATACTAGCGGGAGCGAACACCGGGGAGCTGTTTTTT
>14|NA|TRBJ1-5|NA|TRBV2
CASSGQGQDQPQHF
TGTGCCAGCAGTGGTCAGGGGCAGGATCAGCCCCAGCATTTT
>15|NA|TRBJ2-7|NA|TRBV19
CASSIDRSRVNEQYF
TGTGCCAGTAGTATAGATCGCTCCAGGGTAAACGAGCAGTACTTC
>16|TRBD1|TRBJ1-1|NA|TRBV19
CASSMGQGRVNTEAFF
TGTGCCAGTAGTATGGGACAGGGGCGTGTGAACACTGAAGCTTTCTTT
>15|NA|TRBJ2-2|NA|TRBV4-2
CASSQDTRDTGELFF
TGTGCCAGCAGCCAAGATACCCGGGACACCGGGGAGCTGTTTTTT